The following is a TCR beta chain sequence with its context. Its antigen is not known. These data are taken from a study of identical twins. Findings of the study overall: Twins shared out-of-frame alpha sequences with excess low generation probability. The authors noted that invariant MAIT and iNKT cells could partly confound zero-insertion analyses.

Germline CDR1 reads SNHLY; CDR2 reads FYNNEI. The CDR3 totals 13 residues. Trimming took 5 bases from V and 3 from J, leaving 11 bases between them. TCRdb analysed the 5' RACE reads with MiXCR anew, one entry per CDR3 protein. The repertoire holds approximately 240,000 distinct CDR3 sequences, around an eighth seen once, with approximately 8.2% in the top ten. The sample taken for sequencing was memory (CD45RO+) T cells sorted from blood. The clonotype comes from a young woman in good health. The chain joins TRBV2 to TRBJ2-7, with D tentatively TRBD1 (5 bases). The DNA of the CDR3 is TGTGCCAGCAGTCAGGGAATGTACTACGAGCAGTACTTC. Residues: CASSQGMYYEQYF.